This entry lists 12 T cell receptor beta chains sequenced from one sample in a study of CD8 T cells in ankylosing spondylitis. TCRdb re-derived calls from the 5' RACE reads in MiXCR, one entry per CDR3 protein. The sample yields about 150,000 distinct CDR3 sequences, under 45% seen once. The sequencing sample was made of synovial fluid, either unsorted or a sorted T cell fraction (not recorded which). These receptors were collected from a male donor with ankylosing spondylitis.

CDR3 in DNA: TGTGCCAGCAGTTACTCGTTGGGGGGCGCAGAGACCCAGTACTTC. This translates into CASSYSLGGAETQYF. The chain employs TRBV6-2 or TRBV6-3 and TRBJ2-5; tentatively, D is TRBD1 or TRBD2 (6 bases each). The germline V gene encodes CDR1 MNHEY and CDR2 SVGEGT. The CDR3 is 15 amino acids. Trimming shortened V by 0 bases and J by 4 bases, and 12 bases separated the two germline ends.

The rearrangement links TRBV7-9 to TRBJ2-2; 7 bases match TRBD1. This CDR3 has 15 amino acids. From germline, CDR1 is SEHNR and CDR2 FQNEAQ (reference sequence). J was trimmed by 3 bases and V by 5 bases; bases with no gene match: 6. The chain's CDR3 is CASSTGTDDTGELFF. The CDR3 coding sequence is TGTGCCAGCAGCACCGGGACAGATGACACCGGGGAGCTGTTTTTT.

The chain is built from TRBV5-1 and TRBJ1-5; no clear D. This CDR3 contains 14 residues. Per germline, CDR1 SGHRS and CDR2 YFSETQ. V was pared by 3 bases and J by 5 bases, with 12 bases between. CDR3 loop: CASSSDGGDQPQHF. CDR3 coding DNA: TGCGCCAGCAGCTCGGACGGAGGCGATCAGCCCCAGCATTTT.

This clonotype was seen a few times. This chain connects TRBV20-1 to TRBJ2-1; a weak D match, TRBD1 (5 bases). This CDR3 is built from 13 residues. V shed 6 bases and J shed 3 bases, with 12 bases lying between them. CDR1 is DFQATT, CDR2 SNEGSKA, per germline (reference sequence). DNA of the CDR3: TGCAGTGCCCACAGGCCCCACTACAATGAGCAGTTCTTC. Translated: CSAHRPHYNEQFF.

This clonotype was counted at least ten times. This rearrangement joins TRBV12-3 or TRBV12-4 to TRBJ2-3; the D is unclear. The CDR3 totals 14 residues. With 3 bases removed from V and 2 bases from J, the gap between germline ends came to 9 bases. The CDR3 loop is CASSFWAATDTQYF. The CDR3 DNA is TGTGCCAGCAGTTTTTGGGCCGCCACAGATACGCAGTATTTT.

This clonotype has just a few counts. The chain links TRBV4-1 to TRBJ1-1; D is unclear. This CDR3 contains 14 residues. The germline CDR1 and CDR2 sequences are MGHRA and YSYEKL. V lost 4 bases to trimming and J lost 1 base, with 10 bases between them. DNA of the CDR3: TGCGCCAGCAGCCGCCCTATGGGGAACACTGAAGCTTTCTTT. Amino acids: CASSRPMGNTEAFF.

The genes are TRBV4-3 and TRBJ2-2, with D maybe TRBD1 (6 bases). Deletions cut 0 bases from V and 1 base from J, with 15 bases between. CDR3 length: 18 amino acids. Per germline, CDR1 LGHNA and CDR2 YSLEER. The CDR3 loop is CASSQDWGQGMNTGELFF. CDR3 sequence (DNA): TGCGCCAGCAGCCAAGATTGGGGCCAGGGGATGAACACCGGGGAGCTGTTTTTT.

The table lists this clonotype with a few counts. The chain has TRBV6-6 and TRBJ2-2, with TRBD1 matching over 7 bases. This CDR3 comprises 13 residues. Trimming at V came to 6 bases and at J to 7 bases, leaving 5 bases not matched to a gene. CDR1 MNHNY and CDR2 SVGAGI come from the germline V gene (reference sequence). In nucleotides, the CDR3 is TGTGCCAGCAGCCAGACAGGGATCGGGGAGCTGTTTTTT. This sequence encodes CASSQTGIGELFF.

V and J are TRBV29-1 and TRBJ2-1; tentatively, D is TRBD2 (5 bases). Germline CDR1 SQVTM, CDR2 ANQGSEA. The CDR3 length is 15 residues. The ends were cut back, 3 bases at V and 0 bases at J, with 12 bases in the middle. CDR3 bases: TGCAGCGTTGACGGCGGGCGGGTCTCCTACAATGAGCAGTTCTTC. Its translation: CSVDGGRVSYNEQFF.

This clonotype was seen only a few times. The chain has TRBV28 and TRBJ1-2; possibly TRBD1 for D (6 bases). V lost 7 bases and J 4 bases, leaving 13 bases between the germline ends. The CDR3 length is 13 residues. The germline CDR1 and CDR2 sequences are MDHEN and SYDVKM. Here the CDR3 reads CASTKDRLYGYTF. The CDR3 DNA reads TGTGCCAGCACCAAGGACAGACTCTATGGCTACACCTTC.

V and J are TRBV6-2 or TRBV6-3 and TRBJ2-2; TRBD1 matches at 7 bases. This CDR3 contains 14 residues. Germline CDR1 and CDR2: MNHEY and SVGEGT. J was trimmed by 7 bases and V by 4 bases; bases with no gene match: 6. CDR3 in DNA: TGTGCCAGCAGTTCACAGGGGACGTTCGGGGAGCTGTTTTTT. Protein sequence: CASSSQGTFGELFF.

The chain employs TRBV27 and TRBJ2-2, with D possibly called TRBD1 or TRBD2 (5 bases each). V lost 0 bases and J 4 bases, leaving 12 bases between the germline ends. This CDR3 region has 16 residues. Germline V lookup: CDR1 MNHEY, CDR2 SMNVEV (reference sequence). The DNA for the CDR3 is TGTGCCAGCAGTTTATCGAGATTGGGGGTCACCGGGGAGCTGTTTTTT. It translates to CASSLSRLGVTGELFF.